Each of the 15 T cell receptor beta chains below was sequenced from the same sample in a study of shared clonotypes between healthy human individuals. Some clones are missing from TCRdb's copy, which holds only in-frame ones; the method was immunoSEQ multiplex PCR. Altogether some 2,500,000 clones are present, 90% to 95% being singletons, with the ten largest covering 0.36%. Sample: naive CD4+ T cells from PBMCs. Subset noted: CD45RA+ positively selected. All receptors derive from a man between 18 and 29 years old in good health. Some clones in this sample may be carry-over from other donors' samples.

Concerning this clone itself: Other DNA sequences in the sample encode the same CDR3. The chain uses TRBV5-6 and TRBJ1-5, with no clear D. Per the germline V gene, CDR1 is SGHDT and CDR2 is YYEEEE. The CDR3 contains 14 residues. Trimming removed 0 bases from V and 4 bases from J, with 8 bases in between. The CDR3 loop reads CASSLGRRNQPQHF. Written as DNA, the CDR3 is TGTGCCAGCAGCTTGGGACGGAGAAATCAGCCCCAGCATTTT.

The rearrangement joins TRBV28 to TRBJ2-1; 13 positions match TRBD2. This CDR3 region has 15 residues. V was clipped by 6 bases and J by 4 bases; unmatched bases: 3. Germline CDR1 and CDR2: MDHEN and SYDVKM. Here the CDR3 reads CASRKGLAGYNEQFF. CDR3 in DNA: TGTGCCAGCAGGAAGGGACTAGCGGGATACAATGAGCAGTTCTTC. Based on the CDR3 plus reference TRBV28 and TRBJ2-1, the full variable domain is DVKVTQSSRYLVKRTGEKVFLECVQDMDHENMFWYRQDPGLGLRLIYFSYDVKMKEKGDIPEGYSVSREKKERFSLILESASTNQTSMYLCASRKGLAGYNEQFFGPGTRLTVL.

The chain uses TRBV10-2 and TRBJ2-7; D is tentatively TRBD1 or TRBD2 (6 bases each). Germline CDR1 reads WSHSY; CDR2 reads SAAADI. The germline V and J ends were trimmed by 7 bases and 2 bases, with 15 bases remaining between them. The CDR3 totals 14 residues. The CDR3 bases are TGCGCCAGCACTGGCAGGGGAGGTACCTACGAGCAGTACTTC. As protein: CASTGRGGTYEQYF.

V gene TRBV10-3 combines with J gene TRBJ1-2, with D hard to call. The CDR3 extends over 14 amino acids. The ends were cut back, 3 bases at V and 2 bases at J, with 10 bases in the middle. Looked up from germline, CDR1 is ENHRY and CDR2 is SYGVKD. The CDR3 nucleotides are TGTGCCATCAGTGACCACCCTACGAACTATGGCTACACCTTC. Its protein product is CAISDHPTNYGYTF.

This rearrangement joins TRBV28 to TRBJ1-4, with 9 bases fitting TRBD1. Germline lookup yields CDR1 MDHEN and CDR2 SYDVKM. V lost 2 bases and J lost 7; bases outside the gene matches: 11. This CDR3 comprises 17 residues. The CDR3 nucleotides are TGTGCCAGCAGTTTAGGGACAGGGTTTGGAGGAACTGAAAAACTGTTTTTT. Translating it yields CASSLGTGFGGTEKLFF. The whole variable domain, filled in from reference TRBV28 and TRBJ1-4, reads DVKVTQSSRYLVKRTGEKVFLECVQDMDHENMFWYRQDPGLGLRLIYFSYDVKMKEKGDIPEGYSVSREKKERFSLILESASTNQTSMYLCASSLGTGFGGTEKLFFGSGTQLSVL.

The CDR3 reads CASSPGLGQNEQFF. The CDR3 DNA reads TGTGCCAGCAGCCCCGGACTCGGGCAGAATGAGCAGTTCTTC. This sequence joins TRBV11-3 and TRBJ2-1, with D possibly being TRBD2 (5 bases). Trimming stripped 5 bases from V and 7 bases from J, with 15 bases between. The CDR3 has 14 amino acids. Germline CDR1 is SGHNT and CDR2 is YENEEA.

V gene TRBV5-1 combines with J gene TRBJ1-1; D not certain. V gave up 4 bases and J gave up 0 bases, with 10 bases separating them. The CDR3 runs to 14 residues. Germline V CDR1 and CDR2: SGHRS, YFSETQ. CDR3 loop: CASSIQQMNTEAFF. CDR3 nucleotide sequence: TGCGCCAGCAGCATACAACAGATGAACACTGAAGCTTTCTTT.

This clone was observed a few times. V and J are TRBV25-1 and TRBJ2-2; no clear D gene. Germline-derived CDR1 and CDR2 are MGHDK and SYGVNS. This CDR3 has 15 residues. The ends were cut back, 4 bases at V and 1 base at J, with 10 bases in the middle. The CDR3 is CASSVATLNTGELFF. CDR3 nucleotides: TGTGCCAGCAGTGTGGCCACCTTGAACACCGGGGAGCTGTTTTTT.

Here the CDR3 DNA reads TGCGCCAGCAGCTTAGATATCTTAGCGGGAGTGATTCCTGAGCAGTTCTTC. The encoded protein is CASSLDILAGVIPEQFF. The V and J genes are TRBV5-1 and TRBJ2-1, with 9 bases that match TRBD2. Germline V lookup: CDR1 SGHRS, CDR2 YFSETQ. The CDR3 runs 17 residues. J gave up 9 bases and V 2 bases, and 15 bases lay outside the gene matches.

The chain recombines TRBV28 with TRBJ1-1, with D unclear. Germline values: CDR1 MDHEN, CDR2 SYDVKM. The V end was cut by 7 bases, the J end by 5 bases, with 11 bases between. The CDR3 totals 12 residues. CDR3 amino acids: CASTQRGTEAFF. Here the CDR3 DNA reads TGTGCCAGCACCCAAAGAGGAACTGAAGCTTTCTTT.

V usage is TRBV28 and J usage is TRBJ1-2, with 9 bases matching TRBD1. The J segment lost 4 bases and the V segment lost 4 bases, leaving 10 bases of the junction unmatched. Germline-derived CDR1 and CDR2 are MDHEN and SYDVKM. CDR3 length: 16 amino acids. CDR3 loop: CASSYPPGTGTYGYTF. Written as DNA, the CDR3 is TGTGCCAGCAGTTACCCCCCCGGGACAGGGACCTATGGCTACACCTTC.

The genes are TRBV19 and TRBJ2-1; TRBD2 matches at 8 bases. J gave up 9 bases and V 2 bases, and 9 bases lay outside the gene matches. Germline V gives CDR1 LNHDA, CDR2 SQIVND (reference sequence). The CDR3 has 15 residues. In nucleotides, the CDR3 is TGTGCCAGTAGTATAAAAGGGGCTAGCGGGTTTGAGCAGTTCTTC. Its translation is CASSIKGASGFEQFF.

V is TRBV5-4 and J is TRBJ2-5; 7 nucleotides match TRBD1. The trim removed 6 bases at V and 4 bases at J, leaving 6 bases unmatched. This CDR3 has 13 amino acids. Per the germline V gene, CDR1 is SGHNT and CDR2 is YYREEE (reference sequence). The CDR3 loop is CASTEGAGETQYF. The CDR3, as DNA: TGTGCCAGCACCGAGGGGGCGGGAGAGACCCAGTACTTC.

The V gene is TRBV5-5, the J gene TRBJ2-5, with D possibly matching TRBD2 (6 bases). V lost 1 base and J 2 bases, leaving 12 bases between the germline ends. The germline V gene has CDR1 SGHKS and CDR2 YYEKEE (reference sequence). CDR3 length equals 15 residues. The CDR3 spells CASSLPSGGQETQYF. The CDR3 nucleotides read TGTGCCAGCAGCTTGCCCAGCGGAGGGCAAGAGACCCAGTACTTC.

A word on this clone: Additional DNA sequences in this sample encode the identical CDR3. The chain recombines TRBV29-1 with TRBJ1-1; possibly TRBD1 for D (5 bases). Deletions cut 4 bases from V and 2 bases from J, with 8 bases between. The germline CDR1 and CDR2 sequences are SQVTM and ANQGSEA. This CDR3 spans 12 amino acids. The CDR3 DNA reads as TGCAGCGTTGGTAGGGGAAACACTGAAGCTTTCTTT. Translation: CSVGRGNTEAFF.